These 14 T cell receptor beta chains were all obtained from the same sample, sequenced in a study of T cell responses to AZD1222 COVID-19 vaccine. Only in-frame clones appear in the TCRdb table, and some are missing; sequencing was by immunoSEQ multiplex PCR. Of some 110,000 clones listed, around 88% were seen once; the top ten hold 7.1%. Specimen: peripheral blood, collected 28 days after the second AZD1222 dose. Source of these receptors: an adult who received the AZD1222 COVID-19 vaccine.

The V gene is TRBV18, the J gene TRBJ1-1; D is perhaps TRBD1 (5 bases). Trimming cost V 4 bases and J 0 bases, with 6 bases left between them. The CDR3 extends over 13 amino acids. Germline V gives CDR1 KGHSH, CDR2 LQKENI. Here the CDR3 reads CASSQGVNTEAFF. CDR3 DNA: TGTGCCAGCTCACAAGGGGTGAACACTGAAGCTTTCTTT.

The J gene is TRBJ1-5, the V gene TRBV4-1, with D maybe TRBD1 (5 bases). Germline loops: CDR1 MGHRA, CDR2 YSYEKL. The CDR3 is 17 amino acids. The V end was cut by 3 bases, the J end by 1 base, with 16 bases between. The CDR3 DNA sequence: TGCGCCAGCAGCCAGGCCGCGGGGGGTCGGAGCAATCAGCCCCAGCATTTT. Protein product: CASSQAAGGRSNQPQHF.

This sequence joins TRBV6-2 or TRBV6-3 and TRBJ1-1, with no clear D. The germline V gene has CDR1 MNHEY and CDR2 SVGEGT. V shed 4 bases and J shed 1 base, with 7 bases lying between them. This CDR3 is 13 amino acids long. The CDR3 DNA sequence: TGTGCCAGCAGTTTTACAGCGAACACTGAAGCTTTCTTT. Its translation: CASSFTANTEAFF.

This chain uses TRBV4-2 with TRBJ2-5, with 16 bases lining up with TRBD2. Germline assignment: CDR1 LGHNA and CDR2 YNFKEQ. The CDR3 runs to 17 residues. Trimming cost V 5 bases and J 2 bases; bases outside gene matches: 5. CDR3 DNA sequence: TGTGCCAGCAGCTTGGGACTAGCGGGAGGGGGGCAAGAGACCCAGTACTTC. Its protein product is CASSLGLAGGGQETQYF.

The chain links TRBV12-5 to TRBJ2-4, with D possibly being TRBD1 (6 bases). The CDR3 is 14 residues long. V was cut by 5 bases and J by 7 bases, with 15 bases left in between. Germline V gene lookup returns CDR1 LGHNT and CDR2 FRNRAP. This CDR3 is CASGPSGHTNIQYF. Written as DNA, the CDR3 is TGTGCTAGTGGTCCGTCGGGACATACTAACATTCAGTACTTC.

This chain uses TRBV5-6 with TRBJ2-3; 7 bases map to TRBD1. This CDR3 is built from 14 residues. Trimming removed 4 bases from V and 1 base from J; junction bases left unmatched: 3. From germline, CDR1 is SGHDT and CDR2 YYEEEE. As DNA, the CDR3 is TGTGCCAGCAGCGGGACAGTAGGCACAGATACGCAGTATTTT. Residues: CASSGTVGTDTQYF.

The chain links TRBV19 to TRBJ1-3; D might be TRBD1 (5 bases). V dropped 6 bases and J dropped 3 bases, with 9 bases sitting between them. Per germline, CDR1 LNHDA and CDR2 SQIVND (reference sequence). The length of the CDR3 is 13 residues. The CDR3 nucleotides read TGTGCCAGTAGCAGACAGCGTGGAAACACCATATATTTT. Amino acid sequence: CASSRQRGNTIYF.

The rearrangement links TRBV28 to TRBJ1-2; D might be TRBD1 (6 bases). Deletions cut 1 base from V and 7 bases from J, with 16 bases between. This CDR3 is 15 amino acids long. Germline-derived CDR1 and CDR2 are MDHEN and SYDVKM. The CDR3 loop is CASSLYGRGTLGYTF. CDR3 DNA sequence: TGTGCCAGCAGTTTATATGGCAGGGGTACACTTGGCTACACCTTC.

This chain uses TRBV10-1 with TRBJ2-2; 7 positions match TRBD1. Germline lookup yields CDR1 WNHNN and CDR2 SYGVQD (reference sequence). The CDR3 spans 14 residues. J gave up 2 bases and V 6 bases, and 3 bases lay outside the gene matches. The DNA for the CDR3 is TGCGCCAGCAGAGGGGACAGCAACACCGGGGAGCTGTTTTTT. Its protein is CASRGDSNTGELFF.

The chain combines TRBV9 with TRBJ2-1; D uncertain. The CDR3 is 14 amino acids. V gave up 0 bases and J gave up 9 bases, with 13 bases separating them. Per germline, CDR1 SGDLS and CDR2 YYNGEE. CDR3 DNA: TGTGCCAGCAGCGTAGTAACTCCCTCGGGTGAGCAGTTCTTC. It specifies CASSVVTPSGEQFF.

V is TRBV7-2 and J is TRBJ2-7, with 7 bases that match TRBD1. CDR1 SGHTA and CDR2 FQGNSA come from the germline V gene. J was trimmed by 2 bases and V by 4 bases; bases with no gene match: 5. The CDR3 loop spans 14 amino acids. DNA of the CDR3: TGTGCCAGCAGCTCCTACAGGGGTACCTACGAGCAGTACTTC. Protein product: CASSSYRGTYEQYF.

The chain employs TRBV11-2 and TRBJ2-1, with 8 positions matching TRBD2. The germline V gene has CDR1 SGHAT and CDR2 FQNNGV. Unmatched junction bases numbered 8, after V lost 1 base and J lost 15 bases. There are 13 residues in the CDR3. This chain's CDR3 is CASSLVPGLDSFF. The CDR3 DNA reads as TGTGCCAGCAGCTTAGTCCCGGGACTAGATTCGTTCTTC. Using reference TRBV11-2 and TRBJ2-1 for the parts outside the CDR3, the full variable domain is EAGVAQSPRYKIIEKRQSVAFWCNPISGHATLYWYQQILGQGPKLLIQFQNNGVVDDSQLPKDRFSAERLKGVDSTLKIQPAKLEDSAVYLCASSLVPGLDSFFGPGTRLTVL.

V and J are TRBV4-2 and TRBJ2-7; D is possibly TRBD2 (6 bases). V lost 5 bases and J lost 0, with 23 bases in between. Germline values: CDR1 LGHNA, CDR2 YNFKEQ. The CDR3 has 18 amino acids. CDR3 nucleotide sequence: TGTGCCAGCAGCGCCCTAGACTACAGCGGGTCATTCTCCTACGAGCAGTACTTC. Its protein is CASSALDYSGSFSYEQYF.

CDR3 nucleotides: TGTGCCAGCAGCTTAATGCGGCCGAGCACTAACTATGGCTACACCTTC. It yields the protein CASSLMRPSTNYGYTF. V usage is TRBV7-8 and J usage is TRBJ1-2; no firm D call. The CDR3 totals 16 residues. The V and J ends lost 2 bases and 0 bases respectively, with 13 bases between them. Germline values: CDR1 SGHVS, CDR2 FQNEAQ.